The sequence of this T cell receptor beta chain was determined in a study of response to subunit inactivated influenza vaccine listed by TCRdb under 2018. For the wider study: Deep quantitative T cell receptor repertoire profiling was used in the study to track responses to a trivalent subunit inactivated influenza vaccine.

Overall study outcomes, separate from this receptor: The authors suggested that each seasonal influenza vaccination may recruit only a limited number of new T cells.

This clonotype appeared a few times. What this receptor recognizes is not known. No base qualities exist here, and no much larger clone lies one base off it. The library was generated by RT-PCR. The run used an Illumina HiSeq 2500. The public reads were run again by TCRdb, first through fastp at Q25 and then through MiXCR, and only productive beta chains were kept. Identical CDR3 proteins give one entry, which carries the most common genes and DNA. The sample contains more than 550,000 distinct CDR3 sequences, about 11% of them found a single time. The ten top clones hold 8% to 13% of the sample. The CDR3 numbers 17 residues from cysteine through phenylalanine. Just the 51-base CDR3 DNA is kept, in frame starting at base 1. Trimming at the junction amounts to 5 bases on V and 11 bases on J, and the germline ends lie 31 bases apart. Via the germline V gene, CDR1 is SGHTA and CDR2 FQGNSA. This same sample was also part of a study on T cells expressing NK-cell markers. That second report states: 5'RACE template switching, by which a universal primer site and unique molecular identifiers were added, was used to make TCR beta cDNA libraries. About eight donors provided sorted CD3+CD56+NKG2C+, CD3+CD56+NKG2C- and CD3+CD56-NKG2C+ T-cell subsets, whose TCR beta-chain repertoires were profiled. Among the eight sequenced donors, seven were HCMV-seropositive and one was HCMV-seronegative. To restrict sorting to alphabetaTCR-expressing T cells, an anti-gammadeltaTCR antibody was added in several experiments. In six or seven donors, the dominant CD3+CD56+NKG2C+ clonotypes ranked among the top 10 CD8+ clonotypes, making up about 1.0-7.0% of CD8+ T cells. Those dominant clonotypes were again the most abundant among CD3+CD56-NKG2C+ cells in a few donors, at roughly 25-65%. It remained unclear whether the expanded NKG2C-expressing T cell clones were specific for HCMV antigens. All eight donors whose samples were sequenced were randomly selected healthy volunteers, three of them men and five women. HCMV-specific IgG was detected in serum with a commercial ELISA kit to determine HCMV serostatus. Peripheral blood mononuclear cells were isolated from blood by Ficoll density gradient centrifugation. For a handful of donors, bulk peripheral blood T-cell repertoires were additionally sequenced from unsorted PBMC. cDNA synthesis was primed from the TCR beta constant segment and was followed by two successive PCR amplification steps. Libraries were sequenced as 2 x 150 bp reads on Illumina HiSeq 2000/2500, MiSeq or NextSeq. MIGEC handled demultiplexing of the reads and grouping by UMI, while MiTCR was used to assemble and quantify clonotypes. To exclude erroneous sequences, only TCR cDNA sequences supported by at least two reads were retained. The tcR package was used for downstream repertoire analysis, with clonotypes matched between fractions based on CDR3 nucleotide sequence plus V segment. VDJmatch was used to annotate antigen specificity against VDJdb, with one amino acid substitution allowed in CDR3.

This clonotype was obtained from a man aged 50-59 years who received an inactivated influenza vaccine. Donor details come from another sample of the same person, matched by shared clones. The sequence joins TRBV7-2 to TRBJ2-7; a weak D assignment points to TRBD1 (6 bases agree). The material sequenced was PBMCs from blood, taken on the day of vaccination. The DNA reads TGTGCCAGCAGCCCCAATAGCCCTTCGACAGGTCGAGCACTGGAGTACTTC. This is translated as CASSPNSPSTGRALEYF.